Listed here is a single T cell receptor (beta chain). This specimen comes from a study of blood T cell repertoires in COVID-19. Study at large: The United States, Italy and Spain provided the acute and convalescent COVID-19 samples.

Original processing notes: Reference gene primer amplification in the assay estimated nucleated cell counts. Clones were read by immunoSEQ multiplex PCR, and TCRdb kept only the in-frame ones, dropping some. V and J calls and clone size follow that table, whereas D and trimming were derived from the DNA. The data hold some 170,000 clones, with about 86% observed a single time. With 5 bases removed from V and 0 bases from J, the gap between germline ends came to 7 bases. The CDR3 is 13 amino acids. Sequencing was performed on peripheral blood. The chain couples TRBV12-3 or TRBV12-4 to TRBJ1-2; D not certain. The receptor comes from a woman at least 80 years old with acute or convalescent COVID-19. The CDR3 reads CASSPTTNYGYTF. The CDR3 DNA reads as TGTGCCAGCAGTCCGACAACTAACTATGGCTACACCTTC.